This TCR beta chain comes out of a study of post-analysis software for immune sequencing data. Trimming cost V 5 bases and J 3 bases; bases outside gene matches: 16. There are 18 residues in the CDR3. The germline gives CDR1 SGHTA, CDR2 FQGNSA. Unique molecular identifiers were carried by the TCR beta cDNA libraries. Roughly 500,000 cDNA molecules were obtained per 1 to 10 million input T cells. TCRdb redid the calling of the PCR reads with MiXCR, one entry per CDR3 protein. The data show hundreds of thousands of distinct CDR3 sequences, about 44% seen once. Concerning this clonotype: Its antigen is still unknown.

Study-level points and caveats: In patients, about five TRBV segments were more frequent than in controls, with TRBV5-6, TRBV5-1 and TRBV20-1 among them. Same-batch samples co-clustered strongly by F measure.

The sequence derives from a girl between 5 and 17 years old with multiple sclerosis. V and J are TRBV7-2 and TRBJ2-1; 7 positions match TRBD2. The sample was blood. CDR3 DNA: TGTGCCAGCAGCCCCGAGGGAAGAAGACGGGGGGTCTACAATGAGCAGTTCTTC. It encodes CASSPEGRRRGVYNEQFF.